Shown below are 13 T cell receptor beta chains from a single sample sequenced in a study of blood T cells in healthy people across ages (dated by TCRdb to the mid-2010s). Library preparation was by 5' RACE. The instrument was an Illumina HiSeq 2500. A second roughly 7 to 11 cycle PCR used a sample-barcoded 5' primer and a J-beta primer mix. Using fastp at Q25 and MiXCR, TCRdb reprocessed the public reads and kept productive beta chains. Merged by CDR3 protein, the rows form single entries marked with the most common genes and DNA. The sample data list more than 1.4 million distinct CDR3 sequences, and 42% of these were observed just once. The ten largest clones add up to 7% to 9% of the sample. Sequenced: blood. The receptors shown here come from a young woman in good health.

The chain couples TRBV12-3 or TRBV12-4 to TRBJ2-1, with a tentative D call TRBD1 (7 bases). CDR3 length equals 15 residues. Between the trimmed V and J ends, which lost 5 bases and 4 bases, there was a span of 15 bases. CDR3 bases: TGTGCCAGCAGTCCCGGGGGACAGACATACAATGAGCAGTTCTTC. Translated, it gives CASSPGGQTYNEQFF.

The chain uses TRBV7-9 and TRBJ2-1; D is perhaps TRBD2 (5 bases). The germline gives CDR1 SEHNR, CDR2 FQNEAQ (reference sequence). Trimming took off 3 bases at V and 0 bases at J, with 6 bases between the two ends. CDR3 size: 14 residues. This CDR3 is CASSFDYSYNEQFF. The CDR3 DNA reads as TGTGCCAGCAGCTTTGACTACTCCTACAATGAGCAGTTCTTC.

The genes are TRBV29-1 and TRBJ1-5; 7 positions agree with TRBD1. V was pared by 4 bases and J by 6 bases, with 6 bases of the junction left unmatched. This CDR3 spans 13 amino acids. CDR1 and CDR2 (germline): SQVTM, ANQGSEA. The CDR3 DNA is TGCAGCGTTGTAGGACAGGATGGTCAGCCCCAGCATTTT. Amino acid sequence: CSVVGQDGQPQHF.

CDR3 nucleotides: TGTGCCAGCAGTGAAACCCTAGCGGGAGACGAGCAGTACTTC. This codes for CASSETLAGDEQYF. The chain employs TRBV6-1 and TRBJ2-7; 10 nucleotides match TRBD2. Germline V CDR1 and CDR2: MNHNS, SASEGT. There are 14 residues in the CDR3. J lost 5 bases, V lost 2 bases, and 3 bases had no gene match.

This rearrangement joins TRBV3-1 to TRBJ1-5; no clear D gene. The CDR3 is made up of 15 amino acids. Germline CDR1 is LGHDT and CDR2 is YNNKEL (reference sequence). With 5 bases removed from V and 0 bases from J, the gap between germline ends came to 11 bases. DNA for the CDR3: TGTGCCAGCAGCTACACCTACAATAGCAATCAGCCCCAGCATTTT. Encoded protein: CASSYTYNSNQPQHF.

This chain links TRBV10-3 with TRBJ2-7; either TRBD1 or TRBD2 may supply D (5 bases each). This CDR3 region has 16 residues. In germline, CDR1 is ENHRY, CDR2 SYGVKD. V gave up 0 bases and J gave up 7 bases, with 19 bases separating them. CDR3 protein: CAISESSSQGNREQYF. The DNA for the CDR3 is TGTGCCATCAGTGAGTCATCTAGCCAGGGAAATAGGGAGCAGTACTTC.

This clonotype was observed a few times. This rearrangement joins TRBV7-9 to TRBJ1-2; D gene ambiguous. V gave up 9 bases and J gave up 3 bases, with 11 bases separating them. CDR3 size: 12 residues. Germline V gene sequence: CDR1 SEHNR, CDR2 FQNEAQ (reference sequence). The CDR3, as DNA: TGTGCCAGTTTGGAGGGCGACTATGGCTACACCTTC. Translation: CASLEGDYGYTF.

This chain uses TRBV9 with TRBJ2-5; 10 bases align to TRBD2. V lost 0 bases to trimming and J lost 11 bases; unmatched junction nucleotides: 13. CDR1 SGDLS and CDR2 YYNGEE come from the germline V gene. The CDR3 has 16 residues. The CDR3 reads CASSVAASGSPWEQYF. The CDR3 nucleotides are TGTGCCAGCAGCGTAGCTGCTAGCGGGAGCCCATGGGAGCAGTACTTC.

J is TRBJ2-1 and V is TRBV5-1; 10 nucleotides align to TRBD2. This CDR3 region has 13 residues. V dropped 0 bases and J dropped 10; count of bases not matched to a gene: 1. CDR1 is SGHRS and CDR2 is YFSETQ in the germline V gene. CDR3 sequence reads: CASSLETSGEQFF. The CDR3 DNA sequence: TGCGCCAGCAGCTTGGAGACTAGCGGGGAGCAGTTCTTC.

This clonotype was found a few times. This sequence joins TRBV4-1 and TRBJ2-7; D is possibly TRBD1 (5 bases). Trimming shortened V by 2 bases and J by 4 bases, and 12 bases separated the two germline ends. The CDR3 loop spans 14 amino acids. Germline CDR1 is MGHRA and CDR2 is YSYEKL. As DNA, the CDR3 is TGCGCCAGCAGCCAACTGCTAGGGGTGTACGAGCAGTACTTC. This codes for CASSQLLGVYEQYF.

The chain combines TRBV12-3 or TRBV12-4 with TRBJ2-4, with 7 positions matching TRBD2. The length of the CDR3 is 17 residues. The CDR3 loop reads CATTRGGGGLAKNIQYF. In nucleotides, the CDR3 is TGTGCTACAACCCGGGGCGGGGGAGGTTTAGCCAAAAACATTCAGTACTTC.

This clonotype was recorded a few times. This rearrangement joins TRBV6-5 to TRBJ2-3; 10 bases agree with TRBD2. Germline V gives CDR1 MNHEY, CDR2 SVGAGI. This CDR3 spans 16 amino acids. Trimming removed 0 bases from V and 7 bases from J; junction bases left unmatched: 7. CDR3 in amino acids: CASSYSEAGGPHTQYF. CDR3 coding DNA: TGTGCCAGCAGTTACTCGGAAGCGGGAGGGCCACATACGCAGTATTTT.

The chain carries TRBV7-2 and TRBJ2-1; 8 bases are shared with TRBD1. Germline CDR1 reads SGHTA; CDR2 reads FQGNSA. This CDR3 region has 15 residues. After removal of 7 bases from V and 4 bases from J, the junction contained 9 bases not matched to a gene. This chain's CDR3 is CASMPGQGVYNEQFF. CDR3 sequence (DNA): TGTGCCAGCATGCCCGGACAGGGCGTATACAATGAGCAGTTCTTC.